The 18 T cell receptor beta chains listed next were all sequenced from one sample in a study of blood T cell repertoires in COVID-19. Libraries were prepared by immunoSEQ multiplex PCR; TCRdb keeps only in-frame clonotypes and omits some of them. Of 60,000 to 95,000 clones in the sample, about 74% were seen once. Sample: peripheral blood. The receptor source for this set is a human donor with acute or convalescent COVID-19. The donor label of this sample is uncertain.

This clone was picked up one time. The chain joins TRBV25-1 to TRBJ2-1; the match to TRBD2 covers 11 bases. CDR3 size: 15 residues. Unmatched junction bases numbered 8, after V lost 6 bases and J lost 7 bases. CDR1 is MGHDK, CDR2 SYGVNS, per germline. The CDR3, as DNA: TGTGCCAGCAGCCTCCGGGCTAGCGGGAGGAATGAGCAGTTCTTC. It codes for CASSLRASGRNEQFF.

J is TRBJ1-2 and V is TRBV7-2, with D possibly TRBD1 on 5 matching bases. Germline V gene data show CDR1 as SGHTA and CDR2 as FQGNSA. The CDR3 loop spans 14 amino acids. V was pared by 1 base and J by 8 bases, with 14 bases between. CDR3 region: CASSLDGRASGYTF. DNA for the CDR3: TGTGCCAGCAGCTTAGATGGCAGGGCGAGCGGCTACACCTTC. The variable domain in full, completed from reference TRBV7-2 and TRBJ1-2, reads GAGVSQSPSNKVTEKGKDVELRCDPISGHTALYWYRQSLGQGLEFLIYFQGNSAPDKSGLPSDRFSAERTGGSVSTLTIQRTQQEDSAVYLCASSLDGRASGYTFGSGTRLTVV.

In its sample, this clone was seen a few times. V and J are TRBV11-2 and TRBJ2-5; D is possibly TRBD2 (6 bases). V dropped 5 bases and J dropped 7 bases, with 14 bases sitting between them. CDR3 length equals 13 residues. Germline V lookup: CDR1 SGHAT, CDR2 FQNNGV. The CDR3 region has the DNA TGTGCCAGCAGCCCCCGGGGGTGGGGGACCCAGTACTTC. As protein: CASSPRGWGTQYF.

The chain has TRBV6-2 or TRBV6-3 and TRBJ1-5; unclear D gene. The CDR3 is made up of 18 amino acids. Germline V gene lookup returns CDR1 MNHEY and CDR2 SVGEGT. The V and J ends lost 2 bases and 6 bases respectively, with 23 bases between them. The DNA of the CDR3 is TGTGCCAGCAGTTACGGTTACGACGAGGGTTTACGAGGTCAGCCCCAGCATTTT. This codes for CASSYGYDEGLRGQPQHF.

Points on this clone: At one end, the junction sequence differs from germline, possibly due to a read error. This same CDR3 is encoded by further DNA sequences in the sample. V gene TRBV28 combines with J gene TRBJ1-2; a possible D gene is TRBD1 (5 bases). The CDR3 spans 12 residues. CDR1 and CDR2 (germline): MDHEN, SYDVKM. The CDR3 bases are TGTGCCAGCAGCCACGGGGACTACGGCTACACCTTC. Encoded protein: CASSHGDYGYTF.

V is TRBV20-1 and J is TRBJ1-1; unclear D gene. The CDR3 has 10 amino acids. Trimming left V 7 bases short and J 7 bases short, with 10 bases between. Germline V gene lookup returns CDR1 DFQATT and CDR2 SNEGSKA (reference sequence). CDR3 DNA sequence: TGCAGTGTTGGGTGGAGTGAAGCTTTCTTT. It encodes CSVGWSEAFF.

This clone was detected only once. The chain joins TRBV19 to TRBJ2-7; weak D call: TRBD2 (6 bases). From germline, CDR1 is LNHDA and CDR2 SQIVND (reference sequence). CDR3 size: 14 residues. With 4 bases removed from V and 6 bases from J, the gap between germline ends came to 16 bases. DNA of the CDR3: TGTGCCAGTAGTAGTCGGGAGCACGTGGGCGAGCAGTACTTC. Translation: CASSSREHVGEQYF.

The chain is built from TRBV28 and TRBJ1-2; D uncertain. The ends were cut back, 4 bases at V and 0 bases at J, with 6 bases in the middle. CDR1 MDHEN and CDR2 SYDVKM come from the germline V gene. The CDR3 spans 13 residues. The CDR3 bases are TGTGCCAGCAGTTCGACACCTAACTATGGCTACACCTTC. Protein product: CASSSTPNYGYTF.

The chain has TRBV7-2 and TRBJ1-6; TRBD1 might be the D (6 bases). The V gene lost 5 bases and the J gene lost 10 bases, with 18 bases spanning the gap. Germline V gene data show CDR1 as SGHTA and CDR2 as FQGNSA. The CDR3 has 15 amino acids. The CDR3, as DNA: TGTGCCAGCAGCCCCGGGGGGCAGGGTACGTCACCCCTCCACTTT. Translated: CASSPGGQGTSPLHF.

The chain combines TRBV10-1 with TRBJ2-7; 14 bases fit TRBD2. The germline gives CDR1 WNHNN, CDR2 SYGVQD (reference sequence). The CDR3 has 18 residues. J lost 6 bases, V lost 7 bases, and 17 bases had no gene match. DNA for the CDR3: TGCGCCAGCAATCTAAACCAGACTAGCGGGAGGGGAGAAGGCGAGCAGTACTTC. It encodes CASNLNQTSGRGEGEQYF.

Points on this clone: This sample also contains other DNA sequences that code for the same CDR3. The chain employs TRBV6-1 and TRBJ1-5; D not resolved. Germline CDR1 MNHNS, CDR2 SASEGT. The V end was cut by 2 bases, the J end by 4 bases, with 6 bases between. The CDR3 loop spans 13 amino acids. CDR3 amino acids: CASSESGNQPQHF. Written as DNA, the CDR3 is TGTGCCAGCAGTGAAAGCGGTAATCAGCCCCAGCATTTT.

In its sample, this clone was seen once. The chain joins TRBV3-1 (or the pseudogene TRBV3-2) to TRBJ2-7; TRBD2 agrees at 13 bases. Looked up from germline, CDR1 is LGHDT and CDR2 is YNNKEL (reference sequence). Trimming took 5 bases from V and 2 from J; bases not matched to a gene: 6. The CDR3 is made up of 16 amino acids. The CDR3 reads CASSFGLAGDPYEQYV. The CDR3 DNA follows: TGTGCCAGCAGCTTCGGACTAGCGGGGGACCCCTACGAGCAGTACGTC.

This clone was seen a single time. V is TRBV7-2 and J is TRBJ2-7, with TRBD2 matching over 13 bases. V lost 5 bases to trimming and J lost 4 bases; unmatched junction nucleotides: 5. This CDR3 comprises 15 residues. Germline V lookup: CDR1 SGHTA, CDR2 FQGNSA. In nucleotides, the CDR3 is TGTGCCAGCAGCGTGGGACTAGCGGGGATTTACGAGCAGTACTTC. It codes for CASSVGLAGIYEQYF. The full variable domain, completed using reference TRBV7-2 and TRBJ2-7, is GAGVSQSPSNKVTEKGKDVELRCDPISGHTALYWYRQSLGQGLEFLIYFQGNSAPDKSGLPSDRFSAERTGGSVSTLTIQRTQQEDSAVYLCASSVGLAGIYEQYFGPGTRLTVT.

The V and J genes are TRBV2 and TRBJ2-2; the match to TRBD2 covers 9 bases. V trimming: 6 bases; J trimming: 7 bases; junction bases outside the gene matches: 3. In germline, CDR1 is SNHLY, CDR2 FYNNEI. The CDR3 has 13 residues. The CDR3 region is CASRGLAGGELFF. The DNA of the CDR3 is TGTGCCAGCAGGGGACTAGCCGGCGGGGAGCTGTTTTTT.

The V call is TRBV4-1, the J call TRBJ2-2; 10 bases are shared with TRBD2. The CDR3 extends over 16 amino acids. CDR1 and CDR2 from the germline V gene are MGHRA and YSYEKL. J gave up 4 bases and V 3 bases, and 5 bases lay outside the gene matches. CDR3 loop: CASSQGAGGGTGELFF. CDR3 DNA: TGCGCCAGCAGCCAGGGAGCGGGAGGGGGCACCGGGGAGCTGTTTTTT.

The rearrangement joins TRBV6-1 to TRBJ1-5; a weak D match, TRBD1 (6 bases). V was trimmed by 0 bases and J by 9 bases, leaving 21 bases between them. The CDR3 spans 17 residues. Germline V gene data show CDR1 as MNHNS and CDR2 as SASEGT. In DNA, the CDR3 is TGTGCCAGCAGTGAAGCGCTTCGGGGGGCTCGGGAGGCGCCCCAGCATTTT. This encodes CASSEALRGAREAPQHF.

This clone was counted a single time. V is TRBV2 and J is TRBJ1-1, with a weak D call TRBD1 (6 bases). This CDR3 spans 12 amino acids. Per germline, CDR1 SNHLY and CDR2 FYNNEI. With 7 bases removed from V and 7 bases from J, the gap between germline ends came to 13 bases. CDR3 in amino acids: CASTTGKVEAFF. The CDR3 nucleotides are TGTGCCAGCACTACAGGGAAGGTTGAAGCTTTCTTT.

V is TRBV28 and J is TRBJ1-5, with D hard to call. The CDR3 totals 13 residues. Looked up from germline, CDR1 is MDHEN and CDR2 is SYDVKM. The V gene lost 3 bases and the J gene lost 10 bases, with 13 bases spanning the gap. The CDR3 sequence is CASSFTRSPPQHF. CDR3 in DNA: TGTGCCAGCAGTTTTACACGATCCCCACCCCAGCATTTT.